Shown below are 5 T cell receptor beta chains from a single sample sequenced in a study of OX40 agonist ivuxolimab in advanced cancers. Measured with immunoSEQ multiplex PCR; TCRdb has only the in-frame clones, and not every one. Of some 60,000 clones in the sample, about 86% were seen once. Sequenced material: CD4+ or CD8+ T cells sorted from blood, taken in a trial of the OX40 agonist ivuxolimab. The receptors come from an adult with an advanced solid tumor such as melanoma, head and neck, liver or kidney cancer.

J is TRBJ1-5 and V is TRBV28; TRBD1 agrees at 7 bases. Germline V gene data show CDR1 as MDHEN and CDR2 as SYDVKM. V lost 6 bases and J lost 4; bases outside the gene matches: 9. The CDR3 covers 15 residues. The CDR3 DNA reads TGTGCCAGCAGCAGAGGAGGGGGCGGAAATCAGCCCCAGCATTTT. It encodes CASSRGGGGNQPQHF.

V usage is TRBV5-1 and J usage is TRBJ2-3; 7 bases map to TRBD1. CDR1 is SGHRS and CDR2 is YFSETQ in the germline V gene. The CDR3 extends over 13 amino acids. The ends lost 5 bases at V and 5 bases at J; junction bases unmatched: 5. Here the CDR3 DNA reads TGCGCCAGCAGGACAGGGTTGTTAGATACGCAGTATTTT. Translating gives CASRTGLLDTQYF.

The rearrangement uses TRBV4-1 and TRBJ1-3; perhaps TRBD1 as D (5 bases). V was shortened by 6 bases and J by 0 bases, with 15 bases between the two germline ends. The CDR3 runs to 16 residues. Germline CDR1 is MGHRA and CDR2 is YSYEKL. The CDR3 sequence: CASSRQSQDSGNTIYF. The CDR3 nucleotides are TGCGCCAGCAGTCGACAGAGCCAGGACTCTGGAAACACCATATATTTT.

The chain has TRBV5-4 and TRBJ2-5; TRBD1 might be the D (6 bases). V was clipped by 2 bases and J by 5 bases, with 16 bases between them. CDR3 length: 15 residues. CDR1 and CDR2 (germline): SGHNT, YYREEE (reference sequence). CDR3 sequence: CASSFGTGLRETQYF. CDR3 in DNA: TGTGCCAGCAGCTTCGGAACAGGGTTGAGGGAGACCCAGTACTTC.

This clone was recorded once. The chain joins TRBV7-3 to TRBJ2-3; TRBD2 agrees at 9 bases. This CDR3 has 15 amino acids. The germline CDR1 and CDR2 sequences are SGHTA and FQGTGA. V gave up 6 bases and J gave up 5 bases; unmatched junction bases: 9. CDR3 DNA: TGTGCCAGCAGTTTGCGGGGGGGTTGGATAGATACGCAGTATTTT. Translating gives CASSLRGGWIDTQYF.